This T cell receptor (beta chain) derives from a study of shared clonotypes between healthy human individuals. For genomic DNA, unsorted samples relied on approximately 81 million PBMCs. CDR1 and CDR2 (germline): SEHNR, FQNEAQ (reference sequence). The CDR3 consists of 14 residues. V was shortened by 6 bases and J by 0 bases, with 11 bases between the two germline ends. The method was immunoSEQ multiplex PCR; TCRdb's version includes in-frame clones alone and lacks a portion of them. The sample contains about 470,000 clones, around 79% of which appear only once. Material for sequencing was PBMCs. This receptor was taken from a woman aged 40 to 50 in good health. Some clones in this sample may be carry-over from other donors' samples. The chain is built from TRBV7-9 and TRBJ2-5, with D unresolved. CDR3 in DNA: TGTGCCAGCAGAATAAATAGGTACCAAGAGACCCAGTACTTC. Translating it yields CASRINRYQETQYF.